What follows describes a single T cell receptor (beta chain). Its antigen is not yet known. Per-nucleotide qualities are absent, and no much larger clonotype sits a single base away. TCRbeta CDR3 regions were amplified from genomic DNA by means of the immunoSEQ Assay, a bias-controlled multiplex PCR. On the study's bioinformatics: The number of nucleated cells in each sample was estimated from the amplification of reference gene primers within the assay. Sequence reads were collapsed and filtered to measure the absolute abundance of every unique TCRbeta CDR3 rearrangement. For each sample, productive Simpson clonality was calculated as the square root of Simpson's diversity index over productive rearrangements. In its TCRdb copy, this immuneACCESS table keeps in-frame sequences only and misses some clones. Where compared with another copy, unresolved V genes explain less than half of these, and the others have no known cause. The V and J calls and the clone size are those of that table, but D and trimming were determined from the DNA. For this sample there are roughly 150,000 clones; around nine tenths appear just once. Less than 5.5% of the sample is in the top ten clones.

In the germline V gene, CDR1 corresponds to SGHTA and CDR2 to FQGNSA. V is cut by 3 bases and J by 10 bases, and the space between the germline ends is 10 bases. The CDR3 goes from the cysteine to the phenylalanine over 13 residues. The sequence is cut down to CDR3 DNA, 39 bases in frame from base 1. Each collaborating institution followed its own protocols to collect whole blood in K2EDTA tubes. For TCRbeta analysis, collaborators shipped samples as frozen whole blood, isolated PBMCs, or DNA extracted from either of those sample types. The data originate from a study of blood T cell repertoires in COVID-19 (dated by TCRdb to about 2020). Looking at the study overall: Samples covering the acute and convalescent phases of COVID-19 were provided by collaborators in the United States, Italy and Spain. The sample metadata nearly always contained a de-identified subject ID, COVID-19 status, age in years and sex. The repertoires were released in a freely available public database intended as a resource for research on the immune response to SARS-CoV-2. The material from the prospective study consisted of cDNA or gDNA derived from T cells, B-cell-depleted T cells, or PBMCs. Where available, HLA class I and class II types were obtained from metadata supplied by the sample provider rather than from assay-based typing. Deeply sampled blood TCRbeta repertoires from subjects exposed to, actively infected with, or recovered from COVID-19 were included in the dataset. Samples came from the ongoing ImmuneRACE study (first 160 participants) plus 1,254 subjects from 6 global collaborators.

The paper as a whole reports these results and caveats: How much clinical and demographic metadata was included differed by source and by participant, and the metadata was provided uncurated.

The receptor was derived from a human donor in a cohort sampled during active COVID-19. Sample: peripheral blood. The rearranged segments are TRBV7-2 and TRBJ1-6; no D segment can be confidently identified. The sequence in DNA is TGTGCCAGCAGCTTGGAGCCCAGATCACCCCTCCACTTT. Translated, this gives CASSLEPRSPLHF.